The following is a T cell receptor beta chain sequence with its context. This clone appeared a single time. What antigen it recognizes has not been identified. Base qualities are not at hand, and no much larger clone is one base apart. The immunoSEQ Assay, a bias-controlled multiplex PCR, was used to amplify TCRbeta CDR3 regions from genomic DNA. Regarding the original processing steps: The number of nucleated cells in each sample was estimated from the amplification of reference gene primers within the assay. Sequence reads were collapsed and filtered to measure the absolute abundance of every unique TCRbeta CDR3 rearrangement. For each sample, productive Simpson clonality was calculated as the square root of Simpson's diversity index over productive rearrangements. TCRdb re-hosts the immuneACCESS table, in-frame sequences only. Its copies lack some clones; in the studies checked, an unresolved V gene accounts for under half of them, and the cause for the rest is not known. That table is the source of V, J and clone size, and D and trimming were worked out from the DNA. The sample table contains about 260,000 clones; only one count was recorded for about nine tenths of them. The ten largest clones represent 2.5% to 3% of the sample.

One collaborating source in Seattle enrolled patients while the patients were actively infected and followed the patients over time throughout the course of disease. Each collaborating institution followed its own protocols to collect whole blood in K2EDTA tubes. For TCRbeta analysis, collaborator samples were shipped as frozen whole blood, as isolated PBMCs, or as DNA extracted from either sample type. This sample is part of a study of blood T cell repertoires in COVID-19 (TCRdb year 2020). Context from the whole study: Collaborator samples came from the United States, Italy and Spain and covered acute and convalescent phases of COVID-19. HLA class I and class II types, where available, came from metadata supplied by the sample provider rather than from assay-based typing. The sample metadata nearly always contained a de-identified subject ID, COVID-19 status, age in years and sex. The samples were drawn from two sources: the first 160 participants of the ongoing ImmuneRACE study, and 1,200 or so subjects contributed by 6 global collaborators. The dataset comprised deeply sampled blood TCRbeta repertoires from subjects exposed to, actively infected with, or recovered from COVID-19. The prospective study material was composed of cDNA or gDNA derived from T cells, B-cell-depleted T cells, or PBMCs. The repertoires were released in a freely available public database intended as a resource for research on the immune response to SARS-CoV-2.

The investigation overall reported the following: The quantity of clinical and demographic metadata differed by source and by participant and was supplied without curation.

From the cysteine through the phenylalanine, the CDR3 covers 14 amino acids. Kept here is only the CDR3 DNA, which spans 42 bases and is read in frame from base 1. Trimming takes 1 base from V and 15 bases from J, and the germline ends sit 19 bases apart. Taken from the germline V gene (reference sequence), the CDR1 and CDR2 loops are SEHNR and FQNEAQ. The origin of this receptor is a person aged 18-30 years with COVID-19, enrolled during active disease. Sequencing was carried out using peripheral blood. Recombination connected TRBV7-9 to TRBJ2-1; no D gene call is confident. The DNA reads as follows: TGTGCCAGCAGCTTAGATTTTAGGAACCCCGGCGGGTTCTTC. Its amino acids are CASSLDFRNPGGFF.